This T cell receptor (beta chain) was sequenced for a study of T cell repertoires in cytomegalovirus infection. Study overall: An indication of both CMV infection and matching HLA type came from public TCR beta signatures.

General study points: Across the ex vivo response, the dominant clonotypes were HLA-C-restricted CMV-specific TCR beta clonotypes.

This clonotype came up a few times. As yet, its antigen is unknown. TCRdb re-analysed the reads in MiXCR, keeping a single row per CDR3 protein. Altogether 450,000 to 600,000 distinct CDR3 sequences are present, about 42% being singletons, with the ten largest covering about 45%. The sequences come from cultured PBMCs, collected from culture after CMV antigen stimulation. This receptor was taken from a human donor in good health (CMV status not recorded). Some clones in this sample may be carry-over from other donors' samples.

Here the CDR3 reads CASSPRLVGSQYF. The CDR3 DNA follows: TGTGCCAGCAGCCCGCGTTTGGTCGGGTCCCAGTACTTC. V and J are TRBV7-2 and TRBJ2-5; D is unclear. V was cut by 5 bases and J by 9 bases, with 16 bases left in between. Per the germline V gene, CDR1 is SGHTA and CDR2 is FQGNSA. CDR3 length equals 13 residues.